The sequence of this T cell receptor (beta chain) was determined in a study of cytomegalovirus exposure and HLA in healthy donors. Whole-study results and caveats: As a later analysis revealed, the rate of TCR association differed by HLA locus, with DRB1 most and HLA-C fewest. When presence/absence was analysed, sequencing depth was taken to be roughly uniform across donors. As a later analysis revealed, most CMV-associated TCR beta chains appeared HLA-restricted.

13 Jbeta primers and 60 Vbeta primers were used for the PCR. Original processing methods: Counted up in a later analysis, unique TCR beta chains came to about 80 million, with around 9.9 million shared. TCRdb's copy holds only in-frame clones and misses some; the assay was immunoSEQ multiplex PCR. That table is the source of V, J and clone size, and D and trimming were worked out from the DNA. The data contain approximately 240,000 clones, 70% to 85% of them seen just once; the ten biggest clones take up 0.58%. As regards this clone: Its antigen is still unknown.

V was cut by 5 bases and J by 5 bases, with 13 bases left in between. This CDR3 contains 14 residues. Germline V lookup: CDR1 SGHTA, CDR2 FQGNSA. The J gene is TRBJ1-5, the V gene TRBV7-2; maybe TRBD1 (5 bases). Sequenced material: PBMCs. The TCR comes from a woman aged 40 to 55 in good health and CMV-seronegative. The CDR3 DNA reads TGTGCCAGCAGCCCCGACGGGGGGTATCAGCCCCAGCATTTT. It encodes CASSPDGGYQPQHF.